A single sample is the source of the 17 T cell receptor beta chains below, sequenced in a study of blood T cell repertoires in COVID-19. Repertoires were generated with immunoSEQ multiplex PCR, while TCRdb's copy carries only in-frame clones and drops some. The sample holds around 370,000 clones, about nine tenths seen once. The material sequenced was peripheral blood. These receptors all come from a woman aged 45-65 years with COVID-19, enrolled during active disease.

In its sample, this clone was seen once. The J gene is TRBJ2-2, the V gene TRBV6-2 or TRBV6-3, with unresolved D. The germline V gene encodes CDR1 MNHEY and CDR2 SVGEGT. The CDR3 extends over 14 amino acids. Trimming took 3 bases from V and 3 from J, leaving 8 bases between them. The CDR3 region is CASSYLQHTGELFF. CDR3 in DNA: TGTGCCAGCAGTTATTTACAGCACACCGGGGAGCTGTTTTTT.

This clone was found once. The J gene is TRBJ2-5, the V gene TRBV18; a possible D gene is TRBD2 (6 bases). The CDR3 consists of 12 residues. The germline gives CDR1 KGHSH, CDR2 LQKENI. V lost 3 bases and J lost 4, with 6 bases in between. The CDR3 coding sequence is TGTGCCAGCTCACCCGGGAGAGAGACCCAGTACTTC. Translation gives CASSPGRETQYF.

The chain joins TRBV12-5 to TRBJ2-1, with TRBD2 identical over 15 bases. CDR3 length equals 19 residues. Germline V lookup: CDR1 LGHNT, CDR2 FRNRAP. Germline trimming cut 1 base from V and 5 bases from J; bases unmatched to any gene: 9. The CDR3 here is CASGLGPGTSGRPHNEQFF. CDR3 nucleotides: TGTGCTAGTGGTTTGGGTCCCGGGACTAGCGGGAGGCCCCACAATGAGCAGTTCTTC.

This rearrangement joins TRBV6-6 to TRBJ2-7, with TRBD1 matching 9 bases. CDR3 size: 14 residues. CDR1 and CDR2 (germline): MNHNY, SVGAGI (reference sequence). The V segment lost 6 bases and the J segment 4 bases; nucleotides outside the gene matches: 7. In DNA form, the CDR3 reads TGTGCCAGCAGCCCCGGGACAGGGTTTTACGAGCAGTACTTC. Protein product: CASSPGTGFYEQYF.

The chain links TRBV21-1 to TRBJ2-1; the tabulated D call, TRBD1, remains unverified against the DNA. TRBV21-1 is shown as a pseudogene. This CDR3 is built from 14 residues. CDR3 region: CASSKEGRGNEQFF. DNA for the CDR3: TGTGCCAGCAGCAAAGAAGGCAGGGGCAATGAGCAGTTCTTC.

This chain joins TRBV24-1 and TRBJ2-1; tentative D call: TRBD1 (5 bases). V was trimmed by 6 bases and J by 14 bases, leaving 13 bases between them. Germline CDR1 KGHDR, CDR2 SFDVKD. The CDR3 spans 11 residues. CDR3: CATSSGIVEFF. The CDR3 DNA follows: TGTGCCACCAGTTCAGGGATAGTCGAGTTCTTC.

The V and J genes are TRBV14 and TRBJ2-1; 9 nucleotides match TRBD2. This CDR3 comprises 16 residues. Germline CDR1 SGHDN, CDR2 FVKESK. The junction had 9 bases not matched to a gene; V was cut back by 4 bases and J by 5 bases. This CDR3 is CASSPLAGLLNNEQFF. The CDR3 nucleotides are TGTGCCAGCAGCCCCCTAGCGGGACTCTTGAACAATGAGCAGTTCTTC.

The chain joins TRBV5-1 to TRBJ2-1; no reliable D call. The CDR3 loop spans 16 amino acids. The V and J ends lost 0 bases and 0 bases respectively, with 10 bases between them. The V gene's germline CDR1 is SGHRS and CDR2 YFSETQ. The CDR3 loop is CASSLAVSGSYNEQFF. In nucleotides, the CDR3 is TGCGCCAGCAGCTTGGCCGTGAGTGGCTCCTACAATGAGCAGTTCTTC.

CDR3 nucleotides: TGTGCCAGCAGGTTCACCGGGACAGGGGTTTTGGGCTACACCTTC. Amino acid sequence: CASRFTGTGVLGYTF. This chain connects TRBV6-5 to TRBJ1-2, with 10 bases matching TRBD1. This CDR3 has 15 residues. Per germline, CDR1 MNHEY and CDR2 SVGAGI. With 6 bases clipped from V and 8 bases from J, the junction kept 12 bases outside the gene matches.

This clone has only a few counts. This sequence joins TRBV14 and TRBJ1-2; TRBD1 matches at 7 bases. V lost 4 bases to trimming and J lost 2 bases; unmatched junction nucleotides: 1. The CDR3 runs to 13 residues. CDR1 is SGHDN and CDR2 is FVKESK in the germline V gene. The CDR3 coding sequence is TGTGCCAGCAGCCCGACAGGGAACTATGGCTACACCTTC. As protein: CASSPTGNYGYTF.

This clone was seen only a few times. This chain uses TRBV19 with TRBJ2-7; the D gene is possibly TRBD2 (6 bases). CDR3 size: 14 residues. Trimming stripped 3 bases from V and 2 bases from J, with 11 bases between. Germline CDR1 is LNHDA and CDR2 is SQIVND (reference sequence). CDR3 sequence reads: CASSMEGRTYEQYF. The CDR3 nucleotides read TGTGCCAGTAGTATGGAGGGTCGTACCTACGAGCAGTACTTC.

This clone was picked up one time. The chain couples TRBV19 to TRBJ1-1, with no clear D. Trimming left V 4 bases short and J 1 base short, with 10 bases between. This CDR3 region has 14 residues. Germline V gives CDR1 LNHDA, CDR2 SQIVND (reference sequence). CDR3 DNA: TGTGCCAGTAGTAAACCACCAGGGAACACTGAAGCTTTCTTT. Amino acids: CASSKPPGNTEAFF.

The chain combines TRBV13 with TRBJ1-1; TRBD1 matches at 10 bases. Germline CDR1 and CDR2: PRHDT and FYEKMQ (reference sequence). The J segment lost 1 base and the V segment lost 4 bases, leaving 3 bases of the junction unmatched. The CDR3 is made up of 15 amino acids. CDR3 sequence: CASSSRDRGNTEAFF. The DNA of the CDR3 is TGTGCCAGCAGCTCCAGGGACAGGGGGAACACTGAAGCTTTCTTT.

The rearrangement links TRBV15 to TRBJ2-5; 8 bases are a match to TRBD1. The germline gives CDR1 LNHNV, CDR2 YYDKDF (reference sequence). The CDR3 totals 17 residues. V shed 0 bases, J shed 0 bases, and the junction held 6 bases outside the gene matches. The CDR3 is CATSRDLRQGYQETQYF. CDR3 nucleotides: TGTGCCACCAGCAGAGATCTCCGACAGGGGTACCAAGAGACCCAGTACTTC.

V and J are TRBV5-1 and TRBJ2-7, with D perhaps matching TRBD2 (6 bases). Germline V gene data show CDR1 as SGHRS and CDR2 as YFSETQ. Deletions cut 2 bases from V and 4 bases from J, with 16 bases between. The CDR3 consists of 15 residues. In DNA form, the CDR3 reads TGCGCCAGCAGCTTAAGGGCTATGGGGGGATACGAGCAGTACTTC. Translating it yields CASSLRAMGGYEQYF.

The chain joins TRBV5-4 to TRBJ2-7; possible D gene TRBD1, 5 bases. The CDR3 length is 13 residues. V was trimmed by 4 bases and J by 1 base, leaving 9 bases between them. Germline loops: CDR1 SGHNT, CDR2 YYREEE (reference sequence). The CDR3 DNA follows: TGTGCCAGCAGCCCGGACATTTCCTACGAGCAGTACTTC. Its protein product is CASSPDISYEQYF.

CDR3 loop: CASSSPTPYYEQYF. Here the CDR3 DNA reads TGTGCCAGCAGTTCCCCGACTCCTTACTACGAGCAGTACTTC. This sequence joins TRBV6-2 or TRBV6-3 and TRBJ2-7; D unclear. The CDR3 sequence is 14 residues long. The germline V and J ends were trimmed by 4 bases and 3 bases, with 13 bases remaining between them. Germline CDR1 MNHEY, CDR2 SVGEGT.